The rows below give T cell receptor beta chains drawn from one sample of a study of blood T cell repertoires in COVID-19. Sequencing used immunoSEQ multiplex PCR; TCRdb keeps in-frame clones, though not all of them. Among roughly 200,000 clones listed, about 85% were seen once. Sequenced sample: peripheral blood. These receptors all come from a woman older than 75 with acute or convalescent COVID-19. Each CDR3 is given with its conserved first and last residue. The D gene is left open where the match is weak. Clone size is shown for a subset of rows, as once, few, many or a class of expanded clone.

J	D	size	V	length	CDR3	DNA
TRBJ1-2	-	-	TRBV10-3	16	CAISESFRQSDNGYTF	TGTGCCATCAGTGAGTCTTTTCGACAGAGCGATAATGGCTACACCTTC
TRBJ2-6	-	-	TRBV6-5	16	CASSYSPGAGANVLTF	TGTGCCAGCAGTTACTCCCCAGGGGCTGGGGCCAACGTCCTGACTTTC
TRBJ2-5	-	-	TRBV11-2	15	CASSAGAGLRETQYF	TGTGCCAGCAGCGCGGGGGCGGGTTTAAGAGAGACCCAGTACTTC
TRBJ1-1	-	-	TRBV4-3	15	CASSQDPRSDTEAFF	TGCGCCAGCAGCCAAGATCCCAGATCTGATACTGAAGCTTTCTTT
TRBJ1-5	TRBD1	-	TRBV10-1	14	CASSEGGWGQPQHF	TGCGCCAGCAGTGAAGGGGGCTGGGGTCAGCCCCAGCATTTT
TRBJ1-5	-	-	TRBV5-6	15	CASSLGTGSYQPQHF	TGTGCCAGCAGCTTGGGTACAGGGTCTTATCAGCCCCAGCATTTT
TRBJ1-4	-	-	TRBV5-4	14	CASSLRGPGEKLFF	TGTGCCAGCAGCTTACGGGGTCCGGGCGAAAAACTGTTTTTT
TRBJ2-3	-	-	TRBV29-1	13	CSVRGPYTDTQYF	TGCAGCGTCAGAGGGCCCTACACAGATACGCAGTATTTT
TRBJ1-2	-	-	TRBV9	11	CASSAYYGYTF	TGTGCCAGCAGCGCCTATTATGGCTACACCTTC
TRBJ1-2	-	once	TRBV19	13	CASSISVRDGYTF	TGTGCCAGTAGTATAAGTGTCCGGGATGGCTACACCTTC
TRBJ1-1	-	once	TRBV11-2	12	CASLPPAGEAFF	TGTGCTAGCCTCCCGCCCGCCGGTGAAGCTTTCTTT
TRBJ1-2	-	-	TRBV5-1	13	CASSLGQGDGYTF	TGCGCCAGCAGCTTGGGGCAGGGTGATGGCTACACCTTC
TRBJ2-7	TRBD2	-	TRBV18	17	CASSLAGGAGGGYEQYF	TGTGCCAGCTCACTCGCAGGTGGGGCGGGAGGAGGCTACGAGCAGTACTTC
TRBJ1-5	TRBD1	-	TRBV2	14	CASRGQVGNQPQHF	TGTGCCAGCAGGGGACAGGTTGGCAATCAGCCCCAGCATTTT
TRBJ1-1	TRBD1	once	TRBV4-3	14	CASSLGQRNTEAFF	TGCGCCAGCAGCCTGGGACAGCGGAACACTGAAGCTTTCTTT
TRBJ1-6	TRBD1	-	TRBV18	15	CASSPVGQGESPLHF	TGTGCCAGCTCACCGGTGGGACAGGGGGAATCACCCCTCCACTTT
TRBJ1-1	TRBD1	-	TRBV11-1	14	CASSWDRLNTEAFF	TGTGCCAGCAGCTGGGACAGGCTGAACACTGAAGCTTTCTTT
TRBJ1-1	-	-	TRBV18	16	CASSPSSGTLNTEAFF	TGTGCCAGCTCACCGTCATCCGGGACATTGAACACTGAAGCTTTCTTT
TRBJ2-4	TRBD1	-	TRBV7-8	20	CASSLRPGQGRPLAKNIQYF	TGTGCCAGCAGCTTAAGGCCGGGACAGGGTAGACCTCTAGCCAAAAACATTCAGTACTTC
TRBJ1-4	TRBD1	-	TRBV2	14	CASSVQGDNEKLFF	TGTGCCAGCAGTGTACAGGGGGATAATGAAAAACTGTTTTTT
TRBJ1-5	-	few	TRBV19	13	CATGQYSNQPQHF	TGTGCCACCGGACAGTATAGCAATCAGCCCCAGCATTTT
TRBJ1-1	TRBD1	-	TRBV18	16	CASSPNMGQGASEAFF	TGTGCCAGCTCACCAAATATGGGTCAGGGGGCTTCTGAAGCTTTCTTT
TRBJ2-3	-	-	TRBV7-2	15	CASSLLGAGVDTQYF	TGTGCCAGCAGCTTACTGGGAGCTGGGGTAGATACGCAGTATTTT
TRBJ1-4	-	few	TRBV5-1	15	CASSHGSLTNEKLFF	TGCGCCAGCAGCCACGGGAGTTTAACTAATGAAAAACTGTTTTTT
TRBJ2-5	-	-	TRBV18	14	CASSWTLKGETQYF	TGTGCCAGCTCCTGGACACTAAAGGGGGAGACCCAGTACTTC
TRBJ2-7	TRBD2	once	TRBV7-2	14	CASSLEREEAEQYF	TGTGCCAGCAGCTTAGAGCGGGAAGAAGCCGAGCAGTACTTC
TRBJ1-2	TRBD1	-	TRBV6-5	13	CASSWGQGNGYTF	TGTGCCAGCAGTTGGGGACAGGGGAATGGCTACACCTTC
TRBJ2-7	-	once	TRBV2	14	CASINSPVSYEQYF	TGTGCCAGCATTAACAGTCCGGTTTCCTACGAGCAGTACTTC
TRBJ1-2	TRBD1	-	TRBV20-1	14	CSASVTGGYNGYTF	TGCAGTGCTAGTGTAACAGGGGGATATAATGGCTACACCTTC
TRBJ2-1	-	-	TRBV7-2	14	CASSFYRERNEQFF	TGTGCCAGCAGCTTCTACCGGGAGAGGAATGAGCAGTTCTTC
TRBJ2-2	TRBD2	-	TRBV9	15	CASSAVGGRSGELFF	TGTGCCAGCAGCGCCGTGGGCGGGAGATCCGGGGAGCTGTTTTTT
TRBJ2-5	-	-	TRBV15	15	CATSRGGTNRETQYF	TGTGCCACCAGCAGGGGGGGGACAAATAGGGAGACCCAGTACTTC
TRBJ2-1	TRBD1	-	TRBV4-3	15	CASSFPGQGWNEQFF	TGCGCCAGCAGCTTTCCGGGACAGGGGTGGAATGAGCAGTTCTTC
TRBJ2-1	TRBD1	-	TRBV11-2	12	CASSGLGGQGFF	TGTGCCAGCAGCGGTTTAGGGGGACAGGGGTTCTTC
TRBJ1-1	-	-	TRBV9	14	CASSARLRNTEAFF	TGTGCCAGCAGCGCCAGGCTAAGAAACACTGAAGCTTTCTTT
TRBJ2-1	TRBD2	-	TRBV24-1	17	CATSDLRPGLAVKEQFF	TGTGCCACCAGTGATTTGCGACCGGGACTAGCTGTAAAAGAGCAGTTCTTC
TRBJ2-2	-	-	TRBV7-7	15	CASSLGGARTGELFF	TGTGCTAGCAGCCTCGGTGGGGCGAGAACCGGGGAGCTGTTTTTT
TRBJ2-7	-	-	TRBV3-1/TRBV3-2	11	CASSQGREQYF	TGTGCCAGCAGCCAGGGGCGCGAGCAGTACTTC
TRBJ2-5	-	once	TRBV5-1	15	CASSSQSGGIETQYF	TGCGCCAGCAGCTCCCAGTCAGGGGGGATAGAGACCCAGTACTTC
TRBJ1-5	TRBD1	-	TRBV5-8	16	CASTRTGSRGNQPQHF	TGTGCCAGCACTAGGACAGGGAGTAGGGGCAATCAGCCCCAGCATTTT
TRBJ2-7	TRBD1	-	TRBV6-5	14	CASSRDRGNYEQYF	TGTGCCAGCAGCCGGGACAGGGGAAACTACGAGCAGTACTTC
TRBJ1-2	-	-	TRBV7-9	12	CASSSDTYGYTF	TGTGCCAGCAGCTCAGACACCTATGGCTACACCTTC
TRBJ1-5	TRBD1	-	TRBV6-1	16	CASREMDRGLGQPQHF	TGTGCCAGCAGGGAAATGGACAGGGGGCTAGGTCAGCCCCAGCATTTT
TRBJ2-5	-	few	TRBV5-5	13	CASSSQGLETQYF	TGTGCCAGCAGCTCACAGGGCCTAGAGACCCAGTACTTC
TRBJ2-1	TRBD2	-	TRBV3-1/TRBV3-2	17	CASSRGLAGGQYNEQFF	TGTGCCAGCAGCCGAGGACTAGCGGGAGGGCAATACAATGAGCAGTTCTTC
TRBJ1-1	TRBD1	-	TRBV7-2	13	CASSSGQGALAFF	TGTGCCAGCAGCAGTGGACAGGGGGCGCTTGCTTTCTTT
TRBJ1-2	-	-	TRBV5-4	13	CASSLGGQYGYTF	TGTGCCAGCAGCTTGGGAGGGCAGTATGGCTACACCTTC
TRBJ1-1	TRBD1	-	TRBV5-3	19	CARSLVLRDRGRWNTEAFF	TGTGCCAGAAGCTTGGTCTTAAGGGACAGGGGGCGCTGGAACACTGAAGCTTTCTTT